The 9 T cell receptor beta chains listed next were all sequenced from one sample in a study of blood T cell repertoires in COVID-19. The assay was immunoSEQ multiplex PCR, and TCRdb's table has in-frame clones only and misses some. The data show over 200,000 clones, 65% to 85% seen once. The sequenced sample consisted of peripheral blood. The origin of the receptors is a woman younger than 45 with COVID-19, enrolled during active disease.

This chain joins TRBV30 and TRBJ2-3; tentative D call: TRBD1 (7 bases). The V gene's germline CDR1 is GTSNPN and CDR2 SVGIG (reference sequence). The CDR3 totals 16 residues. Deletions cut 4 bases from V and 3 bases from J, with 20 bases between. The chain's CDR3 is CAWIPPRTGGTDTQYF. The DNA for the CDR3 is TGTGCCTGGATCCCGCCCCGGACAGGAGGGACAGATACGCAGTATTTT.

The chain links TRBV7-9 to TRBJ1-2, with 7 bases that match TRBD1. The germline V gene has CDR1 SEHNR and CDR2 FQNEAQ (reference sequence). V lost 3 bases to trimming and J lost 2 bases; unmatched junction nucleotides: 0. This CDR3 has 13 residues. Here the CDR3 DNA reads TGTGCCAGCAGCTTGGGACAGAACTATGGCTACACCTTC. It specifies CASSLGQNYGYTF.

The chain has TRBV5-1 and TRBJ1-1, with D possibly being TRBD1 (5 bases). The germline V and J ends were trimmed by 0 bases and 5 bases, with 14 bases remaining between them. Germline CDR1 SGHRS, CDR2 YFSETQ. This CDR3 is 15 amino acids long. This chain's CDR3 is CASSLALGEGTEAFF. The CDR3 DNA is TGCGCCAGCAGCTTGGCCTTAGGGGAAGGGACTGAAGCTTTCTTT.

The V gene is TRBV2, the J gene TRBJ1-4; the match to TRBD1 covers 8 bases. Germline V lookup: CDR1 SNHLY, CDR2 FYNNEI. With V trimmed by 4 bases and J by 3 bases, 4 bases remained unmatched. The CDR3 totals 15 residues. The CDR3 bases are TGTGCCAGCAGTGCACAGGGGGTACCTAATGAAAAACTGTTTTTT. This encodes CASSAQGVPNEKLFF. Supplemented by reference TRBV2 and TRBJ1-4, the full variable domain reads EPEVTQTPSHQVTQMGQEVILRCVPISNHLYFYWYRQILGQKVEFLVSFYNNEISEKSEIFDDQFSVERPDGSNFTLKIRSTKLEDSAMYFCASSAQGVPNEKLFFGSGTQLSVL.

V and J are TRBV6-1 and TRBJ2-7, with D perhaps matching TRBD2 (5 bases). CDR3 size: 14 residues. Germline V gives CDR1 MNHNS, CDR2 SASEGT. Trimming stripped 2 bases from V and 0 bases from J, with 8 bases between. The CDR3: CASSETRPSYEQYF. CDR3 in DNA: TGTGCCAGCAGTGAAACTAGACCCTCCTACGAGCAGTACTTC.

The chain combines TRBV27 with TRBJ2-3, with a tentative D call TRBD2 (5 bases). CDR1 is MNHEY, CDR2 SMNVEV, per germline (reference sequence). Trimming removed 0 bases at V and 1 base at J, with 11 bases between. The CDR3 has 16 amino acids. Here the CDR3 reads CASSLSSGYRTDTQYF. CDR3 in DNA: TGTGCCAGCAGTTTATCGTCGGGGTACCGCACAGATACGCAGTATTTT.

This clone was seen once. This sequence joins TRBV6-5 and TRBJ1-3, with D possibly being TRBD1 (6 bases). Trimming removed 6 bases at V and 4 bases at J, with 10 bases between. Germline CDR1 is MNHEY and CDR2 is SVGAGI. The CDR3 extends over 13 amino acids. CDR3 nucleotides: TGTGCCAGCAGGCGGACAGACGGAAACACCATATATTTT. This translates into CASRRTDGNTIYF.

This chain uses TRBV5-1 with TRBJ1-2; tentatively, D is TRBD1 (6 bases). The CDR3 is 13 amino acids. CDR1 is SGHRS, CDR2 YFSETQ, per germline. The ends were cut back, 0 bases at V and 6 bases at J, with 9 bases in the middle. The CDR3 DNA reads as TGCGCCAGCAGCTTGGGTCCAGGGGATGGCTACACCTTC. Protein: CASSLGPGDGYTF.

This chain joins TRBV27 and TRBJ2-5; perhaps TRBD2 as D (6 bases). Germline CDR1 reads MNHEY; CDR2 reads SMNVEV (reference sequence). The CDR3 covers 14 residues. V was clipped by 3 bases and J by 4 bases, with 12 bases between them. The CDR3 sequence is CASSFVGEAETQYF. The CDR3, as DNA: TGTGCCAGCAGTTTCGTAGGGGAGGCAGAGACCCAGTACTTC.